A selection of T cell receptor beta chains follows, all from one sample in a study of glioma-infiltrating T cells after dendritic cell vaccination. Method: immunoSEQ multiplex PCR; TCRdb's copy keeps in-frame clones and lacks some. The sample has 75,000 to 85,000 clones; 87% are singletons. The specimen comprised blood, sampled after dendritic cell vaccination. Receptors originate from a human donor with glioblastoma. The conserved cysteine and the conserved F or W are not part of the CDR3 here. Some rows mark clone size as missing; the rest say once, few, many or name a class of expanded clone.

v_call	clone_size	j_call	cdr3_aa
TRBV18	-	TRBJ1-1	ASSPSSLQGPNTEAF
TRBV19	-	TRBJ1-5	ASNPDRVNQPQH
TRBV7-9	-	TRBJ2-3	ASSPGTSGSSDTQY
TRBV7-2	-	TRBJ2-1	ASQSGRGYYNEQF
TRBV7-9	-	TRBJ1-4	ASSLAGATGMREKLF
TRBV7-2	-	TRBJ2-5	ASSLTGKTETQY
TRBV5-1	-	TRBJ2-1	ASSLERTGSGEQF
TRBV19	-	TRBJ2-2	ASSTPPAGSTGELF
TRBV18	-	TRBJ1-2	ASSPTGVYGYT
TRBV4-2	-	TRBJ1-2	ASSQEPGRANYGYT
TRBV6-5	few	TRBJ2-7	ASSHRDRAHKQY
TRBV2	-	TRBJ2-2	ASRGQGAGELF
TRBV7-2	-	TRBJ2-7	ASSSPSGRGWLQY
TRBV29-1	-	TRBJ1-4	SVATGMSEKLF
TRBV5-6	-	TRBJ2-5	ASSLGQMETQY
TRBV28	-	TRBJ2-7	ASSSPGESLTYEQY
TRBV7-2	few	TRBJ1-3	ASSPTPDRNTIY
TRBV7-9	-	TRBJ2-7	ASSFRSGGPYEQY
TRBV11-2	-	TRBJ2-3	ASSFQRITDTQY
TRBV27	-	TRBJ1-5	ASSRTGLQPQH
TRBV19	few	TRBJ1-5	ASNPTRVSNQPQH
TRBV4-2	few	TRBJ2-7	ASSQGPGPAGEQY
TRBV10-2	-	TRBJ1-5	ATSAQGGGQPQH
TRBV6-5	few	TRBJ1-2	ASSQDRFGGYT
TRBV30	-	TRBJ1-1	AWDTGVVTEAF
TRBV5-4	-	TRBJ2-7	ASSLGLDPNEQY
TRBV5-1	-	TRBJ2-7	ASSTKTSRSSYEQY